This TCR beta chain was sequenced for a study of CD8+ T cells in alopecia areata. Extraction of RNA preceded its reverse transcription into cDNA, which served as the sequencing template. Repertoires were generated with immunoSEQ multiplex PCR, while TCRdb's copy carries only in-frame clones and drops some. Altogether under 150,000 clones are present, 62% being singletons, with the ten largest covering 36%. The sorting of PBMCs gave CD4+ and CD8+ T cells. Points on this clone: The sample has other DNA sequences that encode this CDR3 too.

Looked up from germline, CDR1 is SQVTM and CDR2 is ANQGSEA. The J segment lost 3 bases and the V segment lost 3 bases, leaving 2 bases of the junction unmatched. The CDR3 totals 14 residues. The sequenced sample consisted of CD8+ T cells sorted from blood. This clonotype originated in a human donor in good health. The chain carries TRBV29-1 and TRBJ2-1; TRBD2 agrees at 10 bases. The CDR3 nucleotides read TGCAGCGTTGAGAGCGGGAGGGACTACAATGAGCAGTTCTTC. Translating gives CSVESGRDYNEQFF.